This T cell receptor beta chain came from a study of neurological immune-mediated disorders. From 2 million PBMCs stored at -80 C, the unsorted libraries were generated. The CDR3 spans 15 residues. V was cut by 4 bases and J by 2 bases, with 17 bases left in between. Germline assignment: CDR1 SQVTM and CDR2 ANQGSEA. With 10-nucleotide random UMIs, 5'RACE was used to make the cDNA. Over 200 million TCR-beta sequences from 15-18 subjects were obtained in each sequencing run. TCRdb analysed the 5' RACE reads with MiXCR anew, one entry per CDR3 protein. The table shows 50,000 to 75,000 distinct CDR3 sequences, with approximately 4.2% occurring only once.

The sequencing input was PBMCs. The receptor comes from a man aged 50 to 60 with multiple sclerosis. The chain joins TRBV29-1 to TRBJ1-2; TRBD1 might be the D (5 bases). For the CDR3, the DNA is TGCAGCGTTGGGGGACTGGGGAGCTACAACTATGGCTACACCTTC. Its translation: CSVGGLGSYNYGYTF. The whole variable domain, filled in from reference TRBV29-1 and TRBJ1-2, reads SAVISQKPSRDICQRGTSLTIQCQVDSQVTMMFWYRQQPGQSLTLIATANQGSEATYESGFVIDKFPISRPNLTFSTLTVSNMSPEDSSIYLCSVGGLGSYNYGYTFGSGTRLTVV.